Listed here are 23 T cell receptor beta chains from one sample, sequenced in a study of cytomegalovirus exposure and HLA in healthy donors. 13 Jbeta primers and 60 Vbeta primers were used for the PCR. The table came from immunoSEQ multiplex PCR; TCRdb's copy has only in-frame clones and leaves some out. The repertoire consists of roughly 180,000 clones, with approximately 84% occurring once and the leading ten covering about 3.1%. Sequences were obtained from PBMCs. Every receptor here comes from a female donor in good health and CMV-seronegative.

CDR3 DNA sequence: TGTGCCAGCAGTTCGGGCACTGAAGCTTTCTTT. This translates into CASSSGTEAFF. The J gene is TRBJ1-1, the V gene TRBV28; D is unresolved. Trimming took 4 bases from V and 4 from J, leaving 4 bases between them. Germline V gene data show CDR1 as MDHEN and CDR2 as SYDVKM. CDR3 length equals 11 residues.

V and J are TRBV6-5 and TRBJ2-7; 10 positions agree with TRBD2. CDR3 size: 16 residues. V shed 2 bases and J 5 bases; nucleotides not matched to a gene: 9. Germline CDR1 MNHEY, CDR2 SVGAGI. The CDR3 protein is CASSYRTSGRRNEQYF. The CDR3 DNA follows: TGTGCCAGCAGTTACAGGACTAGCGGCCGAAGAAACGAGCAGTACTTC.

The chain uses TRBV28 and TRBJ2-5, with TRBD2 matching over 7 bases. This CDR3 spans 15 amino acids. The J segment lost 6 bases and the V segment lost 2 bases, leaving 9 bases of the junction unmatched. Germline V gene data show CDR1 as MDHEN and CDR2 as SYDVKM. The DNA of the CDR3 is TGTGCCAGCAGTTTAATAGGACTAGGAGATCAGACCCAGTACTTC. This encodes CASSLIGLGDQTQYF.

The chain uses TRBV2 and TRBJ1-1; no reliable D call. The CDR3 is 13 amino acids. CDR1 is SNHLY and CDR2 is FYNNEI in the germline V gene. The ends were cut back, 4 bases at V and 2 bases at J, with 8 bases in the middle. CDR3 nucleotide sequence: TGTGCCAGCAGTGCTGACATTAACACTGAAGCTTTCTTT. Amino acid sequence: CASSADINTEAFF.

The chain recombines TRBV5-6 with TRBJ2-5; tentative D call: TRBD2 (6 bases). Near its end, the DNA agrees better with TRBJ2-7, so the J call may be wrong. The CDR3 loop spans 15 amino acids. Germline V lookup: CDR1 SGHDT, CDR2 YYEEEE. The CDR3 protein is CASSARGRVAYEQYF. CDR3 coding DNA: TGTGCCAGCAGCGCGCGGGGCAGGGTGGCGTACGAGCAGTACTTC.

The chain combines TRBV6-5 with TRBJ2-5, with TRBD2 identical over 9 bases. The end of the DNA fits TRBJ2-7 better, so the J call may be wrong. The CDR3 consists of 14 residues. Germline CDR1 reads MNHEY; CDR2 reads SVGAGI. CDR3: CASSTLAGYYEQYF. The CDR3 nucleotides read TGTGCCAGCAGTACCCTAGCGGGGTACTACGAGCAGTACTTC.

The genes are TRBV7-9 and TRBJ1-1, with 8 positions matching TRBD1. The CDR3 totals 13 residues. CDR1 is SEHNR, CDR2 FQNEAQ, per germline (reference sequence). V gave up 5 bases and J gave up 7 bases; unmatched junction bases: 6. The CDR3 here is CASSQGAGSEAFF. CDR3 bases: TGTGCCAGCAGCCAGGGGGCGGGGAGTGAAGCTTTCTTT. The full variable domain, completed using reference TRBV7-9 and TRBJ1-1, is DTGVSQNPRHKITKRGQNVTFRCDPISEHNRLYWYRQTLGQGPEFLTYFQNEAQLEKSRLLSDRFSAERPKGSFSTLEIQRTEQGDSAMYLCASSQGAGSEAFFGQGTRLTVV.

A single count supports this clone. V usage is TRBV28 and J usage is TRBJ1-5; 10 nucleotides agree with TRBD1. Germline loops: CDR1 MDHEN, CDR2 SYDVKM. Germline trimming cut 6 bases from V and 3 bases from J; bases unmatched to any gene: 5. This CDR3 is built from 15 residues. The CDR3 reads CASSGTGANNQPQHF. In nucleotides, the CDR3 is TGTGCCAGCAGCGGGACAGGGGCAAACAATCAGCCCCAGCATTTT.

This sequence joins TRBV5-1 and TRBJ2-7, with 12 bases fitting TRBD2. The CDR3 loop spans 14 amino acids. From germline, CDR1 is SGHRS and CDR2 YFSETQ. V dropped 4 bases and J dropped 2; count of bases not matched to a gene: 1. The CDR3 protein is CASSRTSGAYEQYF. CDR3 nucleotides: TGCGCCAGCAGCAGGACTAGCGGGGCCTACGAGCAGTACTTC.

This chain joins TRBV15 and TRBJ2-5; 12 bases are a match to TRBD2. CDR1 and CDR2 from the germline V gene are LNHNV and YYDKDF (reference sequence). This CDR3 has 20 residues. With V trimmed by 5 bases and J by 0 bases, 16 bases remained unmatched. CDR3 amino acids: CATSARPGLAGATHQETQYF. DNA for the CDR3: TGTGCCACCAGCGCCCGGCCGGGACTAGCGGGTGCTACACACCAAGAGACCCAGTACTTC.

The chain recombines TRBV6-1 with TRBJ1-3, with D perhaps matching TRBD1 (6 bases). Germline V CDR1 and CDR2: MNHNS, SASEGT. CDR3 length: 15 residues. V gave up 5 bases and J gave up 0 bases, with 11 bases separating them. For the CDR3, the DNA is TGTGCCAGCAGTTCGACAGGAGACTCTGGAAACACCATATATTTT. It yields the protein CASSSTGDSGNTIYF.

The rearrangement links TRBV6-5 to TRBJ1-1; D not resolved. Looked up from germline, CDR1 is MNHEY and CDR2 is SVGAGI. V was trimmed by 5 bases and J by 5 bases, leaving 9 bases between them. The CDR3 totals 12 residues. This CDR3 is CASSEGRTEAFF. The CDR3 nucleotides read TGTGCCAGCAGTGAGGGCAGGACTGAAGCTTTCTTT.

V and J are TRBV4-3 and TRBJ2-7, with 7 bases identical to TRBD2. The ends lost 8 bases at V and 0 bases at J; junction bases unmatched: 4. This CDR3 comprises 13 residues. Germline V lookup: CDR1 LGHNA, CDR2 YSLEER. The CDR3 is CASWTRCSYEQYF. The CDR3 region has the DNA TGCGCCAGCTGGACTAGATGCTCCTACGAGCAGTACTTC.

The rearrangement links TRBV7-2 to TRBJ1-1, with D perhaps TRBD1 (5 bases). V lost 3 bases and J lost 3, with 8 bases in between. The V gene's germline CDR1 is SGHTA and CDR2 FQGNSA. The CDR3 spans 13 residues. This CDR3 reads CASSFQGDTEAFF. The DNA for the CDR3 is TGTGCCAGCAGCTTTCAGGGTGACACTGAAGCTTTCTTT.

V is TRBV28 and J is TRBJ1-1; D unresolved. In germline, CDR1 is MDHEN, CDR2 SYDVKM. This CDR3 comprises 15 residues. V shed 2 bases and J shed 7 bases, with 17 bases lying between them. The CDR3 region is CASSLRIGLGGEAFF. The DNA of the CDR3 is TGTGCCAGCAGTTTACGAATAGGTTTGGGAGGTGAAGCTTTCTTT.

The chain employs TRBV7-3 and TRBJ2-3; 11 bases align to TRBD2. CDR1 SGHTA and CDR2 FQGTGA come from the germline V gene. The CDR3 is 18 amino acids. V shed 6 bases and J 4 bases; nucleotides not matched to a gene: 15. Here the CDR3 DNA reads TGTGCCAGCAGTCAAACCGTCATAGCGGGAGGGCCCTCAGATACGCAGTATTTT. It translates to CASSQTVIAGGPSDTQYF.

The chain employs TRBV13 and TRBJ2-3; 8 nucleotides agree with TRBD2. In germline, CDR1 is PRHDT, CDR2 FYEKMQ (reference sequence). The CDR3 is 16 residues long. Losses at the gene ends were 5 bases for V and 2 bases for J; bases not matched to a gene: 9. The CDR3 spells CASSLREGGSTDTQYF. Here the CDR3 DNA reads TGTGCCAGCAGCCTCCGGGAGGGAGGCTCCACAGATACGCAGTATTTT. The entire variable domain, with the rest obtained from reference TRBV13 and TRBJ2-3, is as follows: AAGVIQSPRHLIKEKRETATLKCYPIPRHDTVYWYQQGPGQDPQFLISFYEKMQSDKGSIPDRFSAQQFSDYHSELNMSSLELGDSALYFCASSLREGGSTDTQYFGPGTRLTVL.

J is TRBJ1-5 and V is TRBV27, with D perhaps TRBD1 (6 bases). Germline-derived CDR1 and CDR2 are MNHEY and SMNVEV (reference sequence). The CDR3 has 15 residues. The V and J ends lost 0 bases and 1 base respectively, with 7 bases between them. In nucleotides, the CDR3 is TGTGCCAGCAGTTTATCGGGGACAAGCAATCAGCCCCAGCATTTT. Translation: CASSLSGTSNQPQHF.

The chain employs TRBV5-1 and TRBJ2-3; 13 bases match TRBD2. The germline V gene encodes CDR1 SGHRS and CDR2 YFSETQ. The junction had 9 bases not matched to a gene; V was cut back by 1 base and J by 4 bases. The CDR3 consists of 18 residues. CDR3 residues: CASSLMRTSGGEADTQYF. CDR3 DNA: TGCGCCAGCAGCTTGATGAGGACTAGCGGGGGCGAGGCAGATACGCAGTATTTT.

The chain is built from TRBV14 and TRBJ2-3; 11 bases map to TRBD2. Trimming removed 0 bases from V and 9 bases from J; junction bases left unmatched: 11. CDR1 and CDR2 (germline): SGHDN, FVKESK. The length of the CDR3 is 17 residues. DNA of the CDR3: TGTGCCAGCAGCCAAGATCTTGTAGCGGGGGGGTCAAAGACGCAGTATTTT. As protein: CASSQDLVAGGSKTQYF.

The CDR3 nucleotides read TGTGCCAGTAGTGAAGCGAACTCCTACGAGCAGTACTTC. Translation gives CASSEANSYEQYF. The rearrangement joins TRBV19 to TRBJ2-7, with D unresolved. V was shortened by 5 bases and J by 0 bases, with 8 bases between the two germline ends. The CDR3 loop spans 13 amino acids. Germline values: CDR1 LNHDA, CDR2 SQIVND (reference sequence).

The CDR3 DNA is TGTGCCAGTAGTATAAATAGGGGGCGGACAATCACTGAAGCTTTCTTT. Translated, it gives CASSINRGRTITEAFF. J is TRBJ1-1 and V is TRBV19, with TRBD1 matching over 7 bases. The CDR3 has 16 amino acids. CDR1 and CDR2 from the germline V gene are LNHDA and SQIVND (reference sequence). Trimming took 2 bases from V and 4 from J; bases not matched to a gene: 10.

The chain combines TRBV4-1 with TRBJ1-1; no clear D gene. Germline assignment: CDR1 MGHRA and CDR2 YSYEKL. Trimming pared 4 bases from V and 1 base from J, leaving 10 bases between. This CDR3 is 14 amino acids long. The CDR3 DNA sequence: TGCGCCAGCAGCCGTTCCGGGGAGAACACTGAAGCTTTCTTT. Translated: CASSRSGENTEAFF.